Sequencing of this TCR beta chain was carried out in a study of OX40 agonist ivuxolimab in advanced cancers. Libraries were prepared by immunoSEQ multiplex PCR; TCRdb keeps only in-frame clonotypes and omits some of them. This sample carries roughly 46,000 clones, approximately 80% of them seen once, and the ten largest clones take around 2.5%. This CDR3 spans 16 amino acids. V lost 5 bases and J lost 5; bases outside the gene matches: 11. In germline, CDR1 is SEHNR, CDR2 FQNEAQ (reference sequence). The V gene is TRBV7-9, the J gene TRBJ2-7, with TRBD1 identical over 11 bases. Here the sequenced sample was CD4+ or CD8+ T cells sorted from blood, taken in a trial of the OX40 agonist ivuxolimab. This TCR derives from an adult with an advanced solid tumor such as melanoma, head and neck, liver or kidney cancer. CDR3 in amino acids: CASSDNTGTGGNEQYF. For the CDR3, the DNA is TGTGCCAGCAGCGATAACACCGGGACAGGGGGTAACGAGCAGTACTTC.